These 6 T cell receptor beta chains share one sample of origin, sequenced in a study of shared clonotypes between healthy human individuals. Profiling relied on immunoSEQ multiplex PCR, and the TCRdb table lists in-frame clones only, not all of them. The table includes more than 400,000 clones, about 96% detected once. The sequenced sample consisted of naive CD4+ T cells sorted from blood. Subset specified: CD45RA+ positively selected. Receptors were obtained from a woman under 40 in good health.

This chain joins TRBV28 and TRBJ2-7; 7 positions agree with TRBD1. Germline V CDR1 and CDR2: MDHEN, SYDVKM. V lost 1 base to trimming and J lost 5 bases; unmatched junction nucleotides: 11. The CDR3 totals 16 residues. The CDR3 nucleotides are TGTGCCAGCAGTTTATTCCAACTGACAGGGTCGGACGAGCAGTACTTC. As protein: CASSLFQLTGSDEQYF.

The chain combines TRBV18 with TRBJ2-1, with D hard to call. This CDR3 is 13 amino acids long. Trimming shortened V by 6 bases and J by 12 bases, and 18 bases separated the two germline ends. The germline gives CDR1 KGHSH, CDR2 LQKENI. The CDR3 is CASSSGTDLPQFF. As DNA, the CDR3 is TGTGCCAGCTCCTCAGGAACAGATCTCCCGCAGTTCTTC.

The rearrangement uses TRBV19 and TRBJ2-1; 7 positions agree with TRBD1. In germline, CDR1 is LNHDA, CDR2 SQIVND (reference sequence). This CDR3 is built from 15 residues. V lost 4 bases and J lost 9; bases outside the gene matches: 12. The CDR3 is CASSNRDSSSVEQFF. In nucleotides, the CDR3 is TGTGCCAGTAGTAACCGGGACAGTAGTTCGGTTGAGCAGTTCTTC.

CDR3 sequence (DNA): TGTGCCAGCAGCCAACCCAGGACTAGCGGGAACACCGGGGAGCTGTTTTTT. The encoded protein is CASSQPRTSGNTGELFF. The chain has TRBV4-2 and TRBJ2-2, with 10 bases aligning to TRBD2. The CDR3 length is 17 residues. The V gene's germline CDR1 is LGHNA and CDR2 YNFKEQ. Trimming removed 2 bases from V and 1 base from J; junction bases left unmatched: 4.

This clone was observed a few times. The V call is TRBV2, the J call TRBJ1-2, with 9 bases identical to TRBD1. Germline CDR1 is SNHLY and CDR2 is FYNNEI. This CDR3 comprises 12 residues. Germline trimming cut 6 bases from V and 4 bases from J; bases unmatched to any gene: 0. Written as DNA, the CDR3 is TGTGCCAGCAGGGACAGGGGCTATGGCTACACCTTC. Protein sequence: CASRDRGYGYTF.

The rearrangement uses TRBV6-1 and TRBJ2-7; D gene ambiguous. The CDR3 totals 13 residues. V lost 2 bases, J lost 3 bases, and 8 bases lay in between. Germline V gives CDR1 MNHNS, CDR2 SASEGT. CDR3 region: CASSEIGHYEQYF. For the CDR3, the DNA is TGTGCCAGCAGTGAAATTGGTCACTACGAGCAGTACTTC.